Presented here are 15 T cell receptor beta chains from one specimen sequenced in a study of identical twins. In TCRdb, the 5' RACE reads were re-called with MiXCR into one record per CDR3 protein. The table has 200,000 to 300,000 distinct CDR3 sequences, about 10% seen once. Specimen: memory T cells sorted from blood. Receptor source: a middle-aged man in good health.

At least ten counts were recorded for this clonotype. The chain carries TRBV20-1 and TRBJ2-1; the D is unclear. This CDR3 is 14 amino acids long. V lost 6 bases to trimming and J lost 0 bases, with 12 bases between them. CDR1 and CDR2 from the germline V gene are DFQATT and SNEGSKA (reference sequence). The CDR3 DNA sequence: TGCAGTGCGCCGACCCTGAGCTCCTACAATGAGCAGTTCTTC. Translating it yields CSAPTLSSYNEQFF.

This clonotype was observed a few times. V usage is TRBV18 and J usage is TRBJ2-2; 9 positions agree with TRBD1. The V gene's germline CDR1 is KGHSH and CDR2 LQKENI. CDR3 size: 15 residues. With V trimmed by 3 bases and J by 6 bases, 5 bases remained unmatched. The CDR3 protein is CASSPYRGHAGELFF. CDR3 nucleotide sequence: TGTGCCAGCTCACCTTACAGGGGGCATGCCGGGGAGCTGTTTTTT. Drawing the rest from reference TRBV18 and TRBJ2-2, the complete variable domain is NAGVMQNPRHLVRRRGQEARLRCSPMKGHSHVYWYRQLPEEGLKFMVYLQKENIIDESGMPKERFSAEFPKEGPSILRIQQVVRGDSAAYFCASSPYRGHAGELFFGEGSRLTVL.

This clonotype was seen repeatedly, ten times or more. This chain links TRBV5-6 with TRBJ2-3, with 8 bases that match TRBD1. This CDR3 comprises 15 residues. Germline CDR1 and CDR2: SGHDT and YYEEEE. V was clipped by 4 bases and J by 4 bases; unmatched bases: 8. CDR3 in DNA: TGTGCCAGCAGCCGCCCCGACAGGGGTTCAGATACGCAGTATTTT. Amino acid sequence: CASSRPDRGSDTQYF.

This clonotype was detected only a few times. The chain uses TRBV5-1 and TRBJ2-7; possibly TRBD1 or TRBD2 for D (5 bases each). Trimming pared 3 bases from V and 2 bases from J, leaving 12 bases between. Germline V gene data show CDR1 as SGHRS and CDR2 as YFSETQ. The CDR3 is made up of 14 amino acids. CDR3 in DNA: TGCGCCAGCAGCTACCGGGACGCTACCTACGAGCAGTACTTC. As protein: CASSYRDATYEQYF.

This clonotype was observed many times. The CDR3 nucleotides are TGTGCCAGTTCAGTGACTAGTAATCAGCCCCAGCATTTT. Amino acid sequence: CASSVTSNQPQHF. V gene TRBV19 combines with J gene TRBJ1-5; no firm D call. CDR3 length: 13 amino acids. Trimming left V 8 bases short and J 4 bases short, with 12 bases between. Germline V CDR1 and CDR2: LNHDA, SQIVND (reference sequence).

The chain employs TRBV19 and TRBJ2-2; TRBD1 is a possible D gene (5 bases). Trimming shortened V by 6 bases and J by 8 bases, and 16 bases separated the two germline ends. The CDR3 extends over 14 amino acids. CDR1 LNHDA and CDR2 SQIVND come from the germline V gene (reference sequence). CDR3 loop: CASSPRGGPGELFF. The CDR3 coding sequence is TGTGCCAGTAGCCCTAGGGGTGGTCCTGGGGAGCTGTTTTTT.

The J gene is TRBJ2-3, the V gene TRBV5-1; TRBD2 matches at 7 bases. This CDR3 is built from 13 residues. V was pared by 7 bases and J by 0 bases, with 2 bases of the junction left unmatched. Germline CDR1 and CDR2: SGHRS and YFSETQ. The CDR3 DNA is TGCGCCAGCGGGGGGGGTAGCACAGATACGCAGTATTTT. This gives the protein CASGGGSTDTQYF.

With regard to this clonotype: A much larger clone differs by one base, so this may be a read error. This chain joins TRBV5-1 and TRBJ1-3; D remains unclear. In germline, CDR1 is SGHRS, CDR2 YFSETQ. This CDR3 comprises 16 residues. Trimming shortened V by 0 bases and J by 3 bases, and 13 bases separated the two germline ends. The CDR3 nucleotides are TGCGCCAGCAGCTTGGGGTGGTCGGCGTATGGAAACACCATATATTTT. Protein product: CASSLGWSAYGNTIYF.

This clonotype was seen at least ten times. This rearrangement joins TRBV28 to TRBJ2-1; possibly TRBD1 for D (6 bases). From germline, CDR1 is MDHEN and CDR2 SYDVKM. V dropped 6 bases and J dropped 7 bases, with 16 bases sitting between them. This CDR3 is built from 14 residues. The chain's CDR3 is CASRRPGVSNEQFF. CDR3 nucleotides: TGTGCCAGCAGACGACCAGGGGTTTCTAATGAGCAGTTCTTC. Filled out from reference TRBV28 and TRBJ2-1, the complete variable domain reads DVKVTQSSRYLVKRTGEKVFLECVQDMDHENMFWYRQDPGLGLRLIYFSYDVKMKEKGDIPEGYSVSREKKERFSLILESASTNQTSMYLCASRRPGVSNEQFFGPGTRLTVL.

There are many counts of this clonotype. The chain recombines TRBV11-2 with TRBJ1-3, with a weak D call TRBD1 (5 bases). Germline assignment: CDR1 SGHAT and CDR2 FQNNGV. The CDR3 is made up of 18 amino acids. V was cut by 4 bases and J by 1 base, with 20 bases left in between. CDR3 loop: CASSSRRGGRFSGNTIYF. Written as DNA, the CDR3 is TGTGCCAGCAGCTCACGGCGGGGGGGGAGGTTTTCTGGAAACACCATATATTTT.

The CDR3 sequence is CASSLEGTGISDTQYF. The CDR3 region has the DNA TGCGCCAGCAGCTTGGAAGGGACAGGGATTTCAGATACGCAGTATTTT. J is TRBJ2-3 and V is TRBV5-1; 9 nucleotides match TRBD1. Germline values: CDR1 SGHRS, CDR2 YFSETQ. With V trimmed by 0 bases and J by 4 bases, 6 bases remained unmatched. The length of the CDR3 is 16 residues.

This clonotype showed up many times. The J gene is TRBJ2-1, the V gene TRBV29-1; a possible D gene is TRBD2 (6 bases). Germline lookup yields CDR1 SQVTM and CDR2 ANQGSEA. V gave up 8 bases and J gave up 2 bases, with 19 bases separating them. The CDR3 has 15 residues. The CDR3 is CSTLLADLPYNEQFF. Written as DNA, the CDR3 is TGCAGCACCCTTTTAGCGGACCTCCCCTACAATGAGCAGTTCTTC.

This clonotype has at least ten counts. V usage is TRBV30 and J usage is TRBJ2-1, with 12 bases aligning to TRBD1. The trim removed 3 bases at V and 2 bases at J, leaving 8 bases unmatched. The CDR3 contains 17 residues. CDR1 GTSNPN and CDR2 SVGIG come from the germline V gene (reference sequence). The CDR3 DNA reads TGTGCCTGGAGCCGGGACAGGGGGCACCGCCCCTACAATGAGCAGTTCTTC. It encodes CAWSRDRGHRPYNEQFF.

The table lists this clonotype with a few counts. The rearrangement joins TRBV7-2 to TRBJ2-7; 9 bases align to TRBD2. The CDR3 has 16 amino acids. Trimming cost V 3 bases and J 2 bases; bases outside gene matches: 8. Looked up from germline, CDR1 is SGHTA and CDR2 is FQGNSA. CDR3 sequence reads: CASSFGGGAITYEQYF. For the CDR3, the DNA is TGTGCCAGCAGCTTCGGCGGGGGGGCAATCACCTACGAGCAGTACTTC.

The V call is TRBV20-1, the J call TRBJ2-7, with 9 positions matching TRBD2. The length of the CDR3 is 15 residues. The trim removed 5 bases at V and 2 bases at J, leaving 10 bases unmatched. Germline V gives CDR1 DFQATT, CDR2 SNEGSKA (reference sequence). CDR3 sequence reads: CSAEKTRTSAYEQYF. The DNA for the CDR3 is TGCAGTGCTGAAAAGACACGGACTAGCGCCTACGAGCAGTACTTC.